This TCR beta chain was sequenced during a study of blood T cell repertoires in COVID-19. In the original processing: How many nucleated cells were present was estimated from reference gene primer amplification. Clones were read by immunoSEQ multiplex PCR, and TCRdb kept only the in-frame ones, dropping some. That table is the source of V, J and clone size, and D and trimming were worked out from the DNA. The profile covers about 83,000 clones, with around 86% appearing a single time and 7% to 9% taken by the ten largest. Germline assignment: CDR1 SGHTS and CDR2 YDEGEE. CDR3 length: 15 residues. Trimming took 4 bases from V and 0 from J; bases not matched to a gene: 7.

The sequenced sample consisted of peripheral blood. The chain recombines TRBV5-8 with TRBJ2-7, with TRBD2 matching 7 bases. This clonotype was sampled from a man older than 75 with active or convalescent COVID-19. In nucleotides, the CDR3 is TGTGCCAGCAGCACGGGGGGACGGTTCTCCTACGAGCAGTACGTC. It translates to CASSTGGRFSYEQYV.